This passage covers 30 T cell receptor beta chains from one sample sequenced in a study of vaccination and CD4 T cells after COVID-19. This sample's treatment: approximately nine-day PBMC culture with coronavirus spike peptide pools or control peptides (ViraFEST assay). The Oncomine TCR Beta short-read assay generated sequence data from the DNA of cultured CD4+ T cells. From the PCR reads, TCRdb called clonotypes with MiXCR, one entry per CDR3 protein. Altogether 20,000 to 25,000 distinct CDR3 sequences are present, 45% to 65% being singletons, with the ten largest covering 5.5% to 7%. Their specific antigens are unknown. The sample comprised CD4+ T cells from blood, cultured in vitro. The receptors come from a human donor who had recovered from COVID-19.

CDR3 loop: CASSLEGATTNEKLFF. The CDR3 DNA reads as TGTGCCAGCAGTTTAGAGGGGGCGACCACTAATGAAAAACTGTTTTTT. The V gene is TRBV28, the J gene TRBJ1-4; 7 bases map to TRBD1. This CDR3 is built from 16 residues. Germline trimming cut 2 bases from V and 2 bases from J; bases unmatched to any gene: 5. The V gene's germline CDR1 is MDHEN and CDR2 SYDVKM. Full variable domain (outside the CDR3, taken from reference TRBV28 and TRBJ1-4): DVKVTQSSRYLVKRTGEKVFLECVQDMDHENMFWYRQDPGLGLRLIYFSYDVKMKEKGDIPEGYSVSREKKERFSLILESASTNQTSMYLCASSLEGATTNEKLFFGSGTQLSVL.

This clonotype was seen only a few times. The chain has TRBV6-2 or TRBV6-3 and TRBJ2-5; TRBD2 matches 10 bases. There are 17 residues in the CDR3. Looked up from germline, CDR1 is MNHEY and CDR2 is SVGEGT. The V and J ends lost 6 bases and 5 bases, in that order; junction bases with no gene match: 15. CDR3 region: CASSQGWLAGESETQYF. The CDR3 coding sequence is TGTGCCAGCAGCCAGGGGTGGCTAGCGGGAGAATCGGAGACCCAGTACTTC.

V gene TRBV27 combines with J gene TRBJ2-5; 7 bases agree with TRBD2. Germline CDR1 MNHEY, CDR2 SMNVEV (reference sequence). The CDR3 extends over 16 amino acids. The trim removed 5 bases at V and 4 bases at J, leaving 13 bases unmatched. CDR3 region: CASSPSLREYGETQYF. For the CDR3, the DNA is TGTGCCAGCAGTCCCTCCTTGCGGGAGTATGGAGAGACCCAGTACTTC.

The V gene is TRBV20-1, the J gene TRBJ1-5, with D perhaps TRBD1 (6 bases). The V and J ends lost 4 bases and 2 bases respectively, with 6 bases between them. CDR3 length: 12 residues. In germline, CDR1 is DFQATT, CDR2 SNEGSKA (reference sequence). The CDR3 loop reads CSAKGGNQPQHF. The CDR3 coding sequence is TGCAGTGCTAAGGGGGGCAATCAGCCCCAGCATTTT.

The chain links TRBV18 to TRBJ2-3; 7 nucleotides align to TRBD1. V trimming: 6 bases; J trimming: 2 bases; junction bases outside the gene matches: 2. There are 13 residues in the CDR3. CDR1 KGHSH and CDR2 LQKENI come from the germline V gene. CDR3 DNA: TGTGCCAGCTCGGGACAGAACACAGATACGCAGTATTTT. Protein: CASSGQNTDTQYF. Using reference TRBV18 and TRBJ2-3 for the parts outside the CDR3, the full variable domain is NAGVMQNPRHLVRRRGQEARLRCSPMKGHSHVYWYRQLPEEGLKFMVYLQKENIIDESGMPKERFSAEFPKEGPSILRIQQVVRGDSAAYFCASSGQNTDTQYFGPGTRLTVL.

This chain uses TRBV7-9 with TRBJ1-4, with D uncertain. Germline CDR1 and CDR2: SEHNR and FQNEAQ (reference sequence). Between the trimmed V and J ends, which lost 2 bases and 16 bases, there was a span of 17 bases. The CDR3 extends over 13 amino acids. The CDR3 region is CASSLRFRDAPFF. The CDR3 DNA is TGTGCCAGCAGCTTAAGATTCAGAGACGCACCGTTTTTT.

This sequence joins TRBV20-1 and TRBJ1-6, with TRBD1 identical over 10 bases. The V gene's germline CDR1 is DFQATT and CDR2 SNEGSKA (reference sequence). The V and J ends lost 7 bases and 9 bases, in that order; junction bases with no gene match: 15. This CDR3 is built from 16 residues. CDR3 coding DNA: TGCAGTGTTGCCCCGGGACAGGGGCCGGGAAGTTCACCCCTCCACTTT. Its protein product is CSVAPGQGPGSSPLHF.

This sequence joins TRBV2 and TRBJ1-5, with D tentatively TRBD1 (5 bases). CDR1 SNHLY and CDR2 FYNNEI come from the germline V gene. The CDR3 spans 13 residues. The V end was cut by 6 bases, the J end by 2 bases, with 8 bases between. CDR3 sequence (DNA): TGTGCCAGCAGGGGGCTCGGCAATCAGCCCCAGCATTTT. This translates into CASRGLGNQPQHF.

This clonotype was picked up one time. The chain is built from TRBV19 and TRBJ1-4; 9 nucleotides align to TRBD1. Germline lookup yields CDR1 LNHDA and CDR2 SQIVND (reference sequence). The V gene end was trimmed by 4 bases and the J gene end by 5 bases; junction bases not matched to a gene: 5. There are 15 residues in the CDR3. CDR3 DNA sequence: TGTGCCAGTAGTACACTCGGGACAGGGAATGAAAAACTGTTTTTT. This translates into CASSTLGTGNEKLFF.

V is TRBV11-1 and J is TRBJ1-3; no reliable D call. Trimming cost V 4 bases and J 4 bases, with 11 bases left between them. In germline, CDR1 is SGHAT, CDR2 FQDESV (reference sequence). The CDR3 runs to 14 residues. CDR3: CASSSGRSGNTIYF. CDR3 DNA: TGTGCCAGCAGCTCCGGGAGATCCGGAAACACCATATATTTT.

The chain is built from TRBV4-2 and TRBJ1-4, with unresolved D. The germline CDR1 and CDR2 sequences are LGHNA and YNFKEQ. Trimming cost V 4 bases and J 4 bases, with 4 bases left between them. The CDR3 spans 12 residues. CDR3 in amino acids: CASSRVNEKLFF. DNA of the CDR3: TGTGCCAGCAGCCGCGTTAATGAAAAACTGTTTTTT.

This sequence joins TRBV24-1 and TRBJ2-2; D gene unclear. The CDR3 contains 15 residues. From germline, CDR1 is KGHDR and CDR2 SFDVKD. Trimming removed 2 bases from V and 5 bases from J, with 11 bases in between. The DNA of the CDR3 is TGTGCCACCAGTGATTCGAGCGTCTCTACCGGGGAGCTGTTTTTT. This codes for CATSDSSVSTGELFF.

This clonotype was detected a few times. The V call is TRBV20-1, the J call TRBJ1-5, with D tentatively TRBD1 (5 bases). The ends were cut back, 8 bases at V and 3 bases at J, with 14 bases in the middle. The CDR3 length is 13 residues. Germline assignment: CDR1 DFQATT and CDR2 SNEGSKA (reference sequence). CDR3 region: CSQGEAFNQPQHF. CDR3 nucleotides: TGCAGTCAAGGGGAGGCCTTCAATCAGCCCCAGCATTTT.

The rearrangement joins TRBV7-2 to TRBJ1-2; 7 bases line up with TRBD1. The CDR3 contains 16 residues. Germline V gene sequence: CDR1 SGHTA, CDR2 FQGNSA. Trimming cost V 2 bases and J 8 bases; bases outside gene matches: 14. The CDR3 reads CASSLRSGQALGGYTF. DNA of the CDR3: TGTGCCAGCAGCTTAAGAAGCGGACAGGCCCTGGGGGGCTACACCTTC.

CDR3 sequence (DNA): TGTGCCACCACTACAGGGGGATCTAACACCGGGGAGCTGTTTTTT. Its protein product is CATTTGGSNTGELFF. The chain combines TRBV12-3 or TRBV12-4 with TRBJ2-2; 8 bases map to TRBD1. The CDR3 is 15 residues long. Trimming removed 10 bases from V and 2 bases from J; junction bases left unmatched: 9.

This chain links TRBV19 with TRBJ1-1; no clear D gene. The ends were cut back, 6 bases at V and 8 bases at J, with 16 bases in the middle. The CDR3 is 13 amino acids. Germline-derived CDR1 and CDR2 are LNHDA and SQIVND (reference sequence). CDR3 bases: TGTGCCAGTAGCCTAGCACGGGGAACCGAAGCTTTCTTT. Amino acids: CASSLARGTEAFF.

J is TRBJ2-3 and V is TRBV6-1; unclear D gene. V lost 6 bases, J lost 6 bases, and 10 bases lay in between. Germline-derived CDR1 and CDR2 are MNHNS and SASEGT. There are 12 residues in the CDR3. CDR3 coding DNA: TGTGCCAGCAGCACCCGTAGGGATACGCAGTATTTT. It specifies CASSTRRDTQYF.

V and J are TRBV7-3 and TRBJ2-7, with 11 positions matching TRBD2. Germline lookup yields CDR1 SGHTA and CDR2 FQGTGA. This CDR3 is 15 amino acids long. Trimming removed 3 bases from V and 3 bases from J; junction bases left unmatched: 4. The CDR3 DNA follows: TGTGCCAGCAGCTTCCTAGCGGGAGGTGACTACGAGCAGTACTTC. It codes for CASSFLAGGDYEQYF. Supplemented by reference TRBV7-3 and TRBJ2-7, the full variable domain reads GAGVSQTPSNKVTEKGKYVELRCDPISGHTALYWYRQSLGQGPEFLIYFQGTGAADDSGLPNDRFFAVRPEGSVSTLKIQRTERGDSAVYLCASSFLAGGDYEQYFGPGTRLTVT.

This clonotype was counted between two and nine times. Here the CDR3 reads CASSYSLGFNTEAFF. The CDR3 coding sequence is TGTGCCAGCAGTTACTCGTTAGGTTTTAACACTGAAGCTTTCTTT. The V gene is TRBV6-5, the J gene TRBJ1-1, with unresolved D. This CDR3 contains 15 residues. Germline loops: CDR1 MNHEY, CDR2 SVGAGI. V was clipped by 0 bases and J by 2 bases, with 10 bases between them.

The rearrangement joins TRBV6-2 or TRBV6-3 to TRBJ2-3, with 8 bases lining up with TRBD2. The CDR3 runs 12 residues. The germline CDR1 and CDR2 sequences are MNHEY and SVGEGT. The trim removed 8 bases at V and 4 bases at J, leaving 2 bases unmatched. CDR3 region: CASWREADTQYF. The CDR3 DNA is TGTGCCAGCTGGCGGGAGGCAGATACGCAGTATTTT.

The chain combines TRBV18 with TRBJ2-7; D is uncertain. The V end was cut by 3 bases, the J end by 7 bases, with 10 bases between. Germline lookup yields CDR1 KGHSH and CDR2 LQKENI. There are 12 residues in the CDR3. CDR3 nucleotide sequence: TGTGCCAGCTCACCTGTGTCAAGTGAGCAGTACTTC. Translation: CASSPVSSEQYF.

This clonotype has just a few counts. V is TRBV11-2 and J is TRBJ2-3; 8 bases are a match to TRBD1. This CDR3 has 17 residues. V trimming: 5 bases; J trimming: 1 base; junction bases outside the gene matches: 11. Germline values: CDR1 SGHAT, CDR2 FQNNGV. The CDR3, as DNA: TGTGCCAGCAGCCTCAATTCAGGGGGCGGAGGCACAGATACGCAGTATTTT. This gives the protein CASSLNSGGGGTDTQYF.

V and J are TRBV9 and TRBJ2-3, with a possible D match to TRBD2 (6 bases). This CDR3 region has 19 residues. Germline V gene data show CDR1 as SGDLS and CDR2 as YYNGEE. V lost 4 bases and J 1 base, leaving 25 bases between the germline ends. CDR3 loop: CASSPPYLRTIRGTDTQYF. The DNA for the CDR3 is TGTGCCAGCAGCCCTCCCTATCTCCGGACTATTCGCGGCACAGATACGCAGTATTTT.

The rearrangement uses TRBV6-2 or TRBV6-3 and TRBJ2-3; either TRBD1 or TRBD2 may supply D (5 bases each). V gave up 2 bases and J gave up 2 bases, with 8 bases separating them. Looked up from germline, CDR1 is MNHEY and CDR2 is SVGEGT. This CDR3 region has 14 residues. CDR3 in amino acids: CASSYAGTTDTQYF. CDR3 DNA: TGTGCCAGCAGTTACGCCGGGACCACAGATACGCAGTATTTT.

As DNA, the CDR3 is TGTGCCACCAGTGACGGGCAGGGGAAAGAGACCCAGTACTTC. Protein product: CATSDGQGKETQYF. J is TRBJ2-5 and V is TRBV24-1; D is possibly TRBD1 (6 bases). CDR1 and CDR2 (germline): KGHDR, SFDVKD. Trimming stripped 4 bases from V and 3 bases from J, with 11 bases between. The CDR3 covers 14 residues.

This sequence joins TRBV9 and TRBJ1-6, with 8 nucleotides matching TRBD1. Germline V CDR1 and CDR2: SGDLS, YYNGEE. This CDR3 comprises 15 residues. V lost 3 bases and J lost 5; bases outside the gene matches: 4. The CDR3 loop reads CASSAQGADNSPLHF. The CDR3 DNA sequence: TGTGCCAGCAGCGCGCAGGGGGCGGATAATTCACCCCTCCACTTT.

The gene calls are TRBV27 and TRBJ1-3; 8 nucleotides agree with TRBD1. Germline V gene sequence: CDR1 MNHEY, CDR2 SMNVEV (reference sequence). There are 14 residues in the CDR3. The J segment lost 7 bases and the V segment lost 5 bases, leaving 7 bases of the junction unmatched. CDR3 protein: CASSRQGRSNTIYF. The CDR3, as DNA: TGTGCCAGCAGTAGACAGGGGAGAAGTAACACCATATATTTT.

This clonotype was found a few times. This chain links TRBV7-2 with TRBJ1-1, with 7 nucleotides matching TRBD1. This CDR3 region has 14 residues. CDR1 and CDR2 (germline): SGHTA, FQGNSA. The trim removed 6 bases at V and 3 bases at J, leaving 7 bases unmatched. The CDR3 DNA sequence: TGTGCCAGCAGTCTAACAGGGGCCTACACTGAAGCTTTCTTT. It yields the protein CASSLTGAYTEAFF.

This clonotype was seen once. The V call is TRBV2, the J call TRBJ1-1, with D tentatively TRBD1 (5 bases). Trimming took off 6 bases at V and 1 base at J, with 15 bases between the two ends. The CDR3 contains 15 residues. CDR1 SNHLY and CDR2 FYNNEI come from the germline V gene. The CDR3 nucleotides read TGTGCCAGCAGCCCGTCCGGGACGGGGAACACTGAAGCTTTCTTT. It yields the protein CASSPSGTGNTEAFF.

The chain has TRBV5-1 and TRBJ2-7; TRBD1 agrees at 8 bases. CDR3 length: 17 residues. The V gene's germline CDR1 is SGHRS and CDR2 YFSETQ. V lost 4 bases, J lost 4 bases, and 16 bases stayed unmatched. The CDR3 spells CASSPGYRGSHRYEQYF. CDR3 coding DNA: TGCGCCAGCAGCCCTGGATACAGGGGGAGTCATAGGTACGAGCAGTACTTC. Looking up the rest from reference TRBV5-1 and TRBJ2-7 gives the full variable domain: KAGVTQTPRYLIKTRGQQVTLSCSPISGHRSVSWYQQTPGQGLQFLFEYFSETQRNKGNFPGRFSGRQFSNSRSEMNVSTLELGDSALYLCASSPGYRGSHRYEQYFGPGTRLTVT.